This TCR beta chain was obtained from a study of a mutant IDH1 vaccine in newly diagnosed glioma. The overall study: Investigators started vaccination 4-6 weeks after radiotherapy alone, or with temozolomide cycles. Standard pretreatment was either radiotherapy, temozolomide, or, for most, radiochemotherapy with temozolomide.

Time point in this sample: week 5, during vaccination. Every vaccine dose comprised 300 ug of mutant IDH1 20-mer peptide plus topical imiquimod. Deletions cut 5 bases from V and 10 bases from J, with 21 bases between. The CDR3 extends over 15 amino acids. Germline V CDR1 and CDR2: MDHEN, SYDVKM. Notes on this clone: The antigen is unknown.

Assay used: immunoSEQ multiplex PCR; TCRdb lists only in-frame clones, some missing. Altogether about 53,000 clones are present, approximately 79% being singletons, with the ten largest covering 3.1%. The rearrangement uses TRBV28 and TRBJ2-1, with TRBD2 as a possible D gene (6 bases). Source: PBMCs, taken from a glioma patient whose treatment included an IDH1 peptide vaccine. The TCR comes from a woman aged 18 to 35 with glioma. Some clones in this sample may be carry-over from other donors' samples. CDR3 amino acids: CASSPRVGRGPEQFF. The CDR3 DNA follows: TGTGCCAGCAGTCCGAGGGTCGGGCGGGGCCCCGAGCAGTTCTTC.